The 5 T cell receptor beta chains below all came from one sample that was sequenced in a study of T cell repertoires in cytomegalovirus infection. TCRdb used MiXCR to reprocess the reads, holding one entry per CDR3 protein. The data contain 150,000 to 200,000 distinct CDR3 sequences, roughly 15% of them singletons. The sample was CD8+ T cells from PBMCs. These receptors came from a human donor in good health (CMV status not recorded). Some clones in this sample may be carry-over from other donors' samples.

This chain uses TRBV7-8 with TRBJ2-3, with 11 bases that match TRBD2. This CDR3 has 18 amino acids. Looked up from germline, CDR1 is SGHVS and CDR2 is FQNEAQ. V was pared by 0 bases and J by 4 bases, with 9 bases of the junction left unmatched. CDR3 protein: CASSLAGTSGRGADTQYF. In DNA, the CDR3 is TGTGCCAGCAGCTTAGCGGGAACTAGCGGGAGAGGGGCAGATACGCAGTATTTT.

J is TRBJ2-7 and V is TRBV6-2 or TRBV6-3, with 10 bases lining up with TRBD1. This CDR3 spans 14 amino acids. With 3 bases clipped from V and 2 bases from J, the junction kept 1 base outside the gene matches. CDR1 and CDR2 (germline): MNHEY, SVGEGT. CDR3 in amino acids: CASSYGTGAYEQYF. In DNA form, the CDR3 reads TGTGCCAGCAGTTATGGGACAGGGGCCTACGAGCAGTACTTC.

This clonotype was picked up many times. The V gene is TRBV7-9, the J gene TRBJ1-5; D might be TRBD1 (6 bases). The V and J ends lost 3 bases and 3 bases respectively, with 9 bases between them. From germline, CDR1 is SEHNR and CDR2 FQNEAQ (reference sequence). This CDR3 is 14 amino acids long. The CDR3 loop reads CASSFTGNNQPQHF. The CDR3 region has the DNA TGTGCCAGCAGCTTTACAGGGAACAATCAGCCCCAGCATTTT. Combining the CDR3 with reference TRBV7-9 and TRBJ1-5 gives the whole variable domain DTGVSQNPRHKITKRGQNVTFRCDPISEHNRLYWYRQTLGQGPEFLTYFQNEAQLEKSRLLSDRFSAERPKGSFSTLEIQRTEQGDSAMYLCASSFTGNNQPQHFGDGTRLSIL.

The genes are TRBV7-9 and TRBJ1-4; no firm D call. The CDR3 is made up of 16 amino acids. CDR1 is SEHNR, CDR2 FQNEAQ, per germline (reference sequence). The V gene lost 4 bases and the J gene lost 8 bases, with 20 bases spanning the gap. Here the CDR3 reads CASSSSSDGYWEKLFF. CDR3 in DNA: TGTGCCAGCAGCTCCTCTTCTGACGGTTACTGGGAAAAACTGTTTTTT.

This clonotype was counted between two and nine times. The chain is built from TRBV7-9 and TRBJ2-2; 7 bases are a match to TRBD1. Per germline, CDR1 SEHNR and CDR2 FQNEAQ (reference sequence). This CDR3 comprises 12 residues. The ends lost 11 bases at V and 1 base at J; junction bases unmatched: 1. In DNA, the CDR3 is TGTGCCGGACAGGAGAACACCGGGGAGCTGTTTTTT. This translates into CAGQENTGELFF.